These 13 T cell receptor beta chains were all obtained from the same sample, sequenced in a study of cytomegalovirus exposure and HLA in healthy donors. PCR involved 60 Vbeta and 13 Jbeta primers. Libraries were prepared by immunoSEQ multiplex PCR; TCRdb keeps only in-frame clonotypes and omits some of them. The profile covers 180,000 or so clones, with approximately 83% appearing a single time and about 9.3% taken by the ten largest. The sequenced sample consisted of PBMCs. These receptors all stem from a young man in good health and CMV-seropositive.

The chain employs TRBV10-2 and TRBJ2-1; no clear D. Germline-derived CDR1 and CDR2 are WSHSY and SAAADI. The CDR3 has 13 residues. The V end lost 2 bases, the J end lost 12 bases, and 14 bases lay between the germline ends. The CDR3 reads CASSERPVAGQFF. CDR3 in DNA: TGCGCCAGCAGTGAGAGGCCCGTGGCAGGGCAGTTCTTC.

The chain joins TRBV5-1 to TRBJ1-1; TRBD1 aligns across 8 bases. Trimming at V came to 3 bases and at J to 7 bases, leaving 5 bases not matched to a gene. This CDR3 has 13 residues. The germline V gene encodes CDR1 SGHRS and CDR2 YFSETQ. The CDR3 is CASSSGQGGEAFF. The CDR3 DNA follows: TGCGCCAGCAGCTCAGGACAGGGTGGTGAAGCTTTCTTT.

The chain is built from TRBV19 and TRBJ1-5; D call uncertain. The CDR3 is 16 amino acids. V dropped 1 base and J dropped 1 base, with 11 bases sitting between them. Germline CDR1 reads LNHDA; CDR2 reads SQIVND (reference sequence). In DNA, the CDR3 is TGTGCCAGTAGTATAGTCGGCGGAGCAAGCAATCAGCCCCAGCATTTT. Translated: CASSIVGGASNQPQHF.

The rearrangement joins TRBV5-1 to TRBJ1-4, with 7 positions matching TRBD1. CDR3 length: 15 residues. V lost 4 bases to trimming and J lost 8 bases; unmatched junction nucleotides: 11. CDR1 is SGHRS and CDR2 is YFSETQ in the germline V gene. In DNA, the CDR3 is TGCGCCAGCAGCAGAGAGACAGGGTTTGGCGAAAAACTGTTTTTT. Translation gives CASSRETGFGEKLFF.

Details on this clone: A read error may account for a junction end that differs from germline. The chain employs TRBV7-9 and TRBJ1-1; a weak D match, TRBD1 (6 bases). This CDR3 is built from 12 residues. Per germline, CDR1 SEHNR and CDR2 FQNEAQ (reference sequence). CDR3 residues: CSSSISTGHAFF. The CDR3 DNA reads TGTTCCAGCAGCATATCGACAGGCCACGCTTTCTTT.

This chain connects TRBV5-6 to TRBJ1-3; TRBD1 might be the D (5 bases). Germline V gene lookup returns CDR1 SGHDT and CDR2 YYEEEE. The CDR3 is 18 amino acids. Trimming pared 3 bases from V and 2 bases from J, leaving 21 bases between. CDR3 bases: TGTGCCAGCAGCTCCCGGGAGAGGGGTCTTCCAGCTGGAAACACCATATATTTT. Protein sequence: CASSSRERGLPAGNTIYF.

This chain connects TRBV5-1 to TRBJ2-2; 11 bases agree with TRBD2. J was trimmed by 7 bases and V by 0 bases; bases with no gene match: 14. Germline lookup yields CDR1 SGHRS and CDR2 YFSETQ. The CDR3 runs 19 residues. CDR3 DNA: TGCGCCAGCAGCTTGGTCGGTATAGCGGGGGGGCCTTGGAGCGGGGAGCTGTTTTTT. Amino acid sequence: CASSLVGIAGGPWSGELFF.

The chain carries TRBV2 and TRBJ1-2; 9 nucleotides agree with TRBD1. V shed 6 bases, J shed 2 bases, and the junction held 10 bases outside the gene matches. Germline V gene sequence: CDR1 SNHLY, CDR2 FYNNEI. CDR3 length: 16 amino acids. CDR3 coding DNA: TGTGCCAGCAGCCCGCCACCGGGACAGGGAAACTATGGCTACACCTTC. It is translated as CASSPPPGQGNYGYTF.

As DNA, the CDR3 is TGTGCCACCTCGGTGTACAATGAGCAGTTCTTC. Translating it yields CATSVYNEQFF. The rearrangement links TRBV27 to TRBJ2-1; D gene unclear. Trimming stripped 10 bases from V and 4 bases from J, with 8 bases between. The CDR3 sequence is 11 residues long. Germline CDR1 is MNHEY and CDR2 is SMNVEV (reference sequence).

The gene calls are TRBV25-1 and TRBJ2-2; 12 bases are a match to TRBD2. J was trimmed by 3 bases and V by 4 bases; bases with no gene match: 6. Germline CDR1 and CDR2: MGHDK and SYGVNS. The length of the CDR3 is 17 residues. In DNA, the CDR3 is TGTGCCAGCAGTGGACGTGCTAGCGGGGGGGACACCGGGGAGCTGTTTTTT. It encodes CASSGRASGGDTGELFF. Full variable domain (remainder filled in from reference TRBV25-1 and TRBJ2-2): EADIYQTPRYLVIGTGKKITLECSQTMGHDKMYWYQQDPGMELHLIHYSYGVNSTEKGDLSSESTVSRIRTEHFPLTLESARPSHTSQYLCASSGRASGGDTGELFFGEGSRLTVL.

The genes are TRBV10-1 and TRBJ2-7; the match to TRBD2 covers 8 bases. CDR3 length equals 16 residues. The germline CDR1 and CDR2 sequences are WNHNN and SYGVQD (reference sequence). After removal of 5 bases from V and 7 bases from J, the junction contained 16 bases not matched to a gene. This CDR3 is CASSRGSGARSGEQYF. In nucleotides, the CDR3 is TGCGCCAGCAGTCGGGGTAGCGGGGCCCGGTCTGGGGAGCAGTACTTC.

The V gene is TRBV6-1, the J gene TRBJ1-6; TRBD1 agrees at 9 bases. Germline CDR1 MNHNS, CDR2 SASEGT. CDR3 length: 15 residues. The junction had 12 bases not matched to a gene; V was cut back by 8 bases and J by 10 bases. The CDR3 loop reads CASSRQGGLGSPLHF. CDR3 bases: TGTGCCAGCTCGCGACAGGGGGGACTAGGATCACCCCTCCACTTT.

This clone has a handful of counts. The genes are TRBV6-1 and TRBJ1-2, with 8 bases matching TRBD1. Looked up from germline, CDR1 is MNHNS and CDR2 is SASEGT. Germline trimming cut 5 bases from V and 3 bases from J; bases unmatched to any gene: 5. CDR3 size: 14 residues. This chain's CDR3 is CASSKTGEYYGYTF. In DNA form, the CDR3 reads TGTGCCAGCAGTAAGACAGGGGAGTACTATGGCTACACCTTC.